The T cell receptor (beta chain) described here comes from a study of identical twins. Study results and caveats: The study based its conclusions on cross-sectional statistical analysis and did not follow the same donors. Out-of-frame TCR alpha sharing in monozygotic twins exceeded recombination model predictions. Where out-of-frame alpha sequences were twin-shared, they showed excess low generation probability. Twins shared beta out-of-frame sequences in excess, but this excess was weaker.

The CDR3 sequence is 17 residues long. Germline CDR1 reads KGHDR; CDR2 reads SFDVKD. After removal of 5 bases from V and 0 bases from J, the junction contained 7 bases not matched to a gene. Concerning this clonotype: The antigen is undetermined.

TCRdb reprocessed the 5' RACE reads via MiXCR and lists one record per CDR3 protein. The table has 1,800,000 or so distinct CDR3 sequences, about 30% seen once. This receptor was obtained from a newborn girl in good health. The sample was cord blood. This chain connects TRBV24-1 to TRBJ2-1; 9 nucleotides match TRBD2. Written as DNA, the CDR3 is TGTGCCACCAGTGGAGTAGCGGGAGAGCGCTCCTACAATGAGCAGTTCTTC. Translated: CATSGVAGERSYNEQFF.